Listed here are 13 T cell receptor beta chains from one sample, sequenced in a study of T cell changes during pregnancy in multiple sclerosis. This table comes from immunoSEQ multiplex PCR, and its TCRdb copy is limited to in-frame clones, with some not included. Among about 100,000 clones listed, about 94% were seen once. The specimen was peripheral blood, collected after pregnancy. All receptors derive from a female donor with multiple sclerosis, enrolled in a pregnancy study.

The gene calls are TRBV7-9 and TRBJ2-1; 8 positions agree with TRBD2. The CDR3 length is 14 residues. Looked up from germline, CDR1 is SEHNR and CDR2 is FQNEAQ (reference sequence). V trimming: 5 bases; J trimming: 6 bases; junction bases outside the gene matches: 6. In DNA form, the CDR3 reads TGTGCCAGCAGCCCCACGGGACTAGGCAATGAGCAGTTCTTC. Its protein product is CASSPTGLGNEQFF.

The rearrangement uses TRBV30 and TRBJ2-3; the D gene is possibly TRBD1 (6 bases). The length of the CDR3 is 14 residues. V lost 3 bases and J lost 6, with 16 bases in between. CDR1 GTSNPN and CDR2 SVGIG come from the germline V gene (reference sequence). The CDR3 DNA reads as TGTGCCTGGAGGGGGGACACCCTGGGGGATACGCAGTATTTT. It yields the protein CAWRGDTLGDTQYF.

The gene calls are TRBV6-1 and TRBJ1-2; D perhaps matches TRBD1 (5 bases). Trimming removed 8 bases at V and 4 bases at J, with 17 bases between. The length of the CDR3 is 14 residues. Germline CDR1 MNHNS, CDR2 SASEGT. The CDR3 bases are TGTGCCAGCCGGGAAGAAGACAGATCCTATGGCTACACCTTC. Protein: CASREEDRSYGYTF.

Comments on this clone: The germline gene is not matched at one end of the junction; a read error may be the cause. The chain combines TRBV29-1 with TRBJ2-5; a weak D match, TRBD2 (5 bases). This CDR3 is 14 amino acids long. Per the germline V gene, CDR1 is SQVTM and CDR2 is ANQGSEA. CDR3: CSVSLSSLGETRYF. As DNA, the CDR3 is TGCAGCGTATCCCTCTCTTCCCTCGGGGAGACCCGGTACTTC.

The V gene is TRBV12-2, the J gene TRBJ1-3; TRBD1 was called by the table and not checked on the DNA. TRBV12-2 is flagged as a pseudogene. The CDR3 spans 16 residues. The CDR3 loop is CASRIAGTRYRNTIYF. In DNA form, the CDR3 reads TGTGCAAGTCGCATTGCCGGGACAAGATATCGAAACACCATATATTTT.

The chain combines TRBV19 with TRBJ2-5, with 12 bases lining up with TRBD2. The V and J ends lost 3 bases and 9 bases, in that order; junction bases with no gene match: 5. CDR3 length: 14 amino acids. Germline V gene lookup returns CDR1 LNHDA and CDR2 SQIVND (reference sequence). The CDR3 DNA reads TGTGCCAGTAGTATGCCTAGCGGGAGGGCGCCCCAGTACTTC. Residues: CASSMPSGRAPQYF.

This clone has only one observation. V gene TRBV6-1 combines with J gene TRBJ1-1; 9 bases match TRBD1. The V gene's germline CDR1 is MNHNS and CDR2 SASEGT. Trimming at V came to 6 bases and at J to 5 bases, leaving 10 bases not matched to a gene. This CDR3 has 15 amino acids. CDR3 coding DNA: TGTGCCAGCAGGAACGGACAGGGGTTTGAGACTGAAGCTTTCTTT. Protein product: CASRNGQGFETEAFF.

V gene TRBV30 combines with J gene TRBJ2-7; 10 bases line up with TRBD2. Per the germline V gene, CDR1 is GTSNPN and CDR2 is SVGIG (reference sequence). Unmatched junction bases numbered 6, after V lost 4 bases and J lost 3 bases. There are 14 residues in the CDR3. Written as DNA, the CDR3 is TGTGCCTGGACTTACCTAGCGGGAGACTACGAGCAGTACTTC. This encodes CAWTYLAGDYEQYF.

The chain is built from TRBV30 and TRBJ2-1; 7 bases are a match to TRBD2. Germline-derived CDR1 and CDR2 are GTSNPN and SVGIG (reference sequence). The trim removed 1 base at V and 6 bases at J, leaving 6 bases unmatched. This CDR3 has 14 residues. CDR3 amino acids: CAWSGGLAVNEQFF. DNA of the CDR3: TGTGCCTGGAGTGGTGGTCTAGCGGTCAATGAGCAGTTCTTC.

The chain has TRBV10-3 and TRBJ2-3; D remains unclear. CDR1 is ENHRY and CDR2 is SYGVKD in the germline V gene. The CDR3 loop spans 13 amino acids. V was clipped by 0 bases and J by 1 base, with 2 bases between them. CDR3 sequence: CAISESGTDTQYF. DNA for the CDR3: TGTGCCATCAGTGAGTCCGGCACAGATACGCAGTATTTT.

The chain employs TRBV15 and TRBJ2-1, with D possibly TRBD1 on 6 matching bases. V gave up 3 bases and J gave up 4 bases, with 13 bases separating them. The CDR3 contains 15 residues. CDR1 is LNHNV and CDR2 is YYDKDF in the germline V gene (reference sequence). Here the CDR3 DNA reads TGTGCCACCAGCAGCCGGGACACCCTTTACAATGAGCAGTTCTTC. Its translation: CATSSRDTLYNEQFF.

The chain combines TRBV30 with TRBJ2-7; no reliable D call. CDR1 GTSNPN and CDR2 SVGIG come from the germline V gene (reference sequence). Trimming removed 1 base at V and 6 bases at J, with 16 bases between. The CDR3 sequence is 14 residues long. The CDR3 bases are TGTGCCTGGAGTGGGGCCAACGACATTGGCGAGCAGTACTTC. Translation: CAWSGANDIGEQYF.

In DNA form, the CDR3 reads TGTGCCAGCAGCTTACAGGGGGGTAGCCCCAATGGCTACACCTTC. Protein sequence: CASSLQGGSPNGYTF. The rearrangement links TRBV5-5 to TRBJ1-2, with 8 bases lining up with TRBD1. From germline, CDR1 is SGHKS and CDR2 YYEKEE (reference sequence). CDR3 length equals 15 residues. The V segment lost 2 bases and the J segment 6 bases; nucleotides outside the gene matches: 9.